This T cell receptor beta chain was captured in a study of blood T cell repertoires in COVID-19. Turning to the study itself: T cells, B-cell-depleted T cells, or PBMCs provided the cDNA or gDNA that served as material.

Data came from immunoSEQ multiplex PCR; TCRdb stores just in-frame clones and leaves some out. The sample has tens of thousands of clones; around 90% are singletons. V was cut by 5 bases and J by 4 bases, with 5 bases left in between. The CDR3 has 11 residues. The sequencing sample was made of peripheral blood. The receptor's source is a woman aged 80 or older with active COVID-19. The chain has TRBV12-3 or TRBV12-4 and TRBJ2-5; D unclear. CDR3 bases: TGTGCCAGCAGTCCTTTAGAGACCCAGTACTTC. Protein product: CASSPLETQYF.